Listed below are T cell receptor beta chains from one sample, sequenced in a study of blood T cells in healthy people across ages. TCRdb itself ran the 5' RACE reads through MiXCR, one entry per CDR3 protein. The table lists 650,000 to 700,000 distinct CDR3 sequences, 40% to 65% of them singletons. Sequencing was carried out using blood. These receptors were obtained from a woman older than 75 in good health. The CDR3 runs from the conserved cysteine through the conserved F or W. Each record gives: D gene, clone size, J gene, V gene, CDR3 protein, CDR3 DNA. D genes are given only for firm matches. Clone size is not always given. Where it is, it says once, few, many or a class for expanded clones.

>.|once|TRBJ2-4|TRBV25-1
CASSETGTAKNIQYF
TGTGCCAGCAGTGAGACCGGGACAGCCAAAAACATTCAGTACTTC
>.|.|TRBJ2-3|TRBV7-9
CATQRVNTDTQYF
TGTGCCACTCAGAGAGTAAACACAGATACGCAGTATTTT
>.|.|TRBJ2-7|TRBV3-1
CASSQGWLGNEQYF
TGTGCCAGCAGCCAAGGGTGGCTGGGGAATGAGCAGTACTTC
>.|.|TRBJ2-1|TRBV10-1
CASAGRAGAGNEQFF
TGCGCCAGCGCCGGCAGAGCCGGGGCAGGCAATGAGCAGTTCTTC
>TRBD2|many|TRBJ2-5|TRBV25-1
CASSDPQPGTSGEETQYF
TGTGCCAGCAGTGATCCTCAACCCGGGACTAGCGGGGAAGAGACCCAGTACTTC
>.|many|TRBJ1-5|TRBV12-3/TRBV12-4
CASSPNNRAGQPQHF
TGTGCCAGCAGCCCTAACAACAGGGCAGGGCAGCCCCAGCATTTT
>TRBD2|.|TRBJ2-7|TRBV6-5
CASSYSAGDGSYEQYF
TGTGCCAGCAGTTACTCTGCGGGGGACGGCTCCTACGAGCAGTACTTC
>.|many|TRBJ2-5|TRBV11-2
CASSLSPTAETQYF
TGTGCCAGCAGCTTAAGTCCTACAGCGGAGACCCAGTACTTC
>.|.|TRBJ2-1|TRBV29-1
CSVYRDGLYNEQFF
TGCAGCGTCTACCGGGACGGACTATACAATGAGCAGTTCTTC
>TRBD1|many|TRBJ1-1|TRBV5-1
CASSPTGDTEAFF
TGCGCCAGCAGTCCGACAGGGGACACTGAAGCTTTCTTT
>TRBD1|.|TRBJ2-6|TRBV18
CASSPGTGASGANVLTF
TGTGCCAGCTCACCAGGGACAGGGGCCTCTGGGGCCAACGTCCTGACTTTC
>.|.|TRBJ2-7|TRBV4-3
CASSLTARDEQYF
TGCGCCAGCAGTTTAACGGCAAGGGACGAGCAGTACTTC
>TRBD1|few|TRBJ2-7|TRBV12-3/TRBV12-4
CASRDRWTYEQYF
TGTGCCAGCAGGGACAGGTGGACCTACGAGCAGTACTTC
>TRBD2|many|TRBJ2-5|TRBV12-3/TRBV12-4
CASSFSSGSFETQYF
TGTGCCAGCAGTTTTTCTAGCGGGAGTTTTGAGACCCAGTACTTC
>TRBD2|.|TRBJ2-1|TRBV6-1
CASSGPTSGAYNEQFF
TGTGCCAGCAGTGGTCCGACTAGCGGGGCCTACAATGAGCAGTTCTTC
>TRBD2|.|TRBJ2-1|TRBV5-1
CASSSSGDRYNEQFF
TGCGCCAGCAGCTCTAGCGGGGACCGCTACAATGAGCAGTTCTTC
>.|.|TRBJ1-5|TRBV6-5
CASSQTAKGQPQHF
TGTGCCAGCAGTCAGACAGCGAAAGGTCAGCCCCAGCATTTT
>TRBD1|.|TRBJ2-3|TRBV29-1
CSVGGWGQVVSTDTQYF
TGCAGCGTTGGTGGGTGGGGACAGGTGGTTTCCACAGATACGCAGTATTTT
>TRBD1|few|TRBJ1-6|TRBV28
CASSSGQGNSPLHF
TGTGCCAGCAGTTCCGGACAGGGGAATTCACCCCTCCACTTT
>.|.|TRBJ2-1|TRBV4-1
CASSARLKPSSYNEQFF
TGCGCCAGCAGCGCGCGTCTCAAGCCGTCGTCCTACAATGAGCAGTTCTTC
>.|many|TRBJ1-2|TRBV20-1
CSAGRAPFGYTF
TGCAGTGCCGGGCGGGCCCCCTTTGGCTACACCTTC
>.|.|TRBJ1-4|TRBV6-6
CASSRTVNEKLFF
TGTGCCAGCAGCCGGACAGTAAATGAAAAACTGTTTTTT
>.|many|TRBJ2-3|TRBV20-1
CSATRGGGTDTQYF
TGCAGTGCTACCAGGGGTGGTGGCACAGATACGCAGTATTTT
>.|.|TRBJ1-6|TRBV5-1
CAGSLAGNSPLHF
TGCGCCGGCAGCCTGGCGGGTAATTCACCCCTCCACTTT
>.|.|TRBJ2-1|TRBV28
CASSFSRRAGANEQFF
TGTGCCAGCAGTTTTTCGAGACGAGCGGGCGCTAATGAGCAGTTCTTC
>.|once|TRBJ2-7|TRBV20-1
CSARVGRSYEQYF
TGCAGTGCTAGAGTAGGCAGGTCCTACGAGCAGTACTTC
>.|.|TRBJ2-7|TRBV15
CATSRQGPSYEQYF
TGTGCCACCAGCAGACAGGGGCCTTCCTACGAGCAGTACTTC